These 8 T cell receptor beta chains were all obtained from the same sample, sequenced in a study of blood T cell repertoires in COVID-19. Sequencing used immunoSEQ multiplex PCR; TCRdb keeps in-frame clones, though not all of them. Of 120,000 or so clones detected, about four fifths appear once; the ten largest clones hold about a sixth. Source material: peripheral blood. All receptors come from a woman aged 50 to 65 with acute or convalescent COVID-19.

The rearrangement joins TRBV2 to TRBJ2-3, with a weak D call TRBD2 (5 bases). V was trimmed by 3 bases and J by 8 bases, leaving 12 bases between them. The CDR3 length is 13 residues. Germline CDR1 and CDR2: SNHLY and FYNNEI. The CDR3 loop is CASSELLGGTQYF. The CDR3 DNA reads as TGTGCCAGCAGTGAGCTTCTCGGAGGTACGCAGTATTTT.

The chain uses TRBV6-5 and TRBJ1-1; 8 bases are shared with TRBD1. The junction had 6 bases not matched to a gene; V was cut back by 6 bases and J by 0 bases. CDR1 and CDR2 (germline): MNHEY, SVGAGI. This CDR3 contains 15 residues. CDR3 in DNA: TGTGCCAGCAGAGTCCGGGACAGGTTGAACACTGAAGCTTTCTTT. Amino acid sequence: CASRVRDRLNTEAFF.

The chain joins TRBV19 to TRBJ1-4; 8 bases are shared with TRBD1. The CDR3 spans 15 residues. The ends lost 3 bases at V and 2 bases at J; junction bases unmatched: 2. CDR1 LNHDA and CDR2 SQIVND come from the germline V gene (reference sequence). CDR3 residues: CASSIGDRTNEKLFF. Written as DNA, the CDR3 is TGTGCCAGTAGTATTGGGGACAGGACTAATGAAAAACTGTTTTTT.

The chain uses TRBV7-8 and TRBJ1-2, with 10 nucleotides matching TRBD1. V lost 1 base, J lost 8 bases, and 7 bases stayed unmatched. CDR3 size: 15 residues. Germline V CDR1 and CDR2: SGHVS, FQNEAQ. The CDR3 protein is CASSLGAGQGGGYTF. Written as DNA, the CDR3 is TGTGCCAGCAGCTTAGGCGCAGGACAGGGGGGCGGCTACACCTTC.

V and J are TRBV2 and TRBJ2-7; maybe TRBD2 (5 bases). The length of the CDR3 is 13 residues. V gave up 0 bases and J gave up 5 bases, with 8 bases separating them. Looked up from germline, CDR1 is SNHLY and CDR2 is FYNNEI. The CDR3 loop is CASSEARVHEQYF. The CDR3 DNA reads TGTGCCAGCAGTGAAGCGCGGGTCCACGAGCAGTACTTC.

This clone was observed a few times. The J gene is TRBJ1-5, the V gene TRBV5-8, with D uncertain. The V end lost 6 bases, the J end lost 1 base, and 11 bases lay between the germline ends. The CDR3 contains 14 residues. Per the germline V gene, CDR1 is SGHTS and CDR2 is YDEGEE. CDR3 sequence reads: CASTRGVSNQPQHF. In DNA, the CDR3 is TGTGCCAGCACTCGGGGAGTGAGCAATCAGCCCCAGCATTTT.

The chain recombines TRBV5-1 with TRBJ2-2, with unresolved D. The V end was cut by 1 base, the J end by 4 bases, with 8 bases between. Germline CDR1 reads SGHRS; CDR2 reads YFSETQ. The CDR3 totals 14 residues. The CDR3 coding sequence is TGCGCCAGCAGCTTGTCCCCATCCACCGGGGAGCTGTTTTTT. Residues: CASSLSPSTGELFF.

CDR3 DNA: TGCGCCAGCAGCTTGTTAGCTGGGACAGACCAAGAGACCCAGTACTTC. The encoded protein is CASSLLAGTDQETQYF. The V and J genes are TRBV5-1 and TRBJ2-5; 7 bases match TRBD1. Germline V gene lookup returns CDR1 SGHRS and CDR2 YFSETQ. J lost 0 bases, V lost 1 base, and 6 bases had no gene match. The CDR3 runs to 16 residues. The full variable domain, in which reference TRBV5-1 and TRBJ2-5 provide the parts outside the CDR3, is KAGVTQTPRYLIKTRGQQVTLSCSPISGHRSVSWYQQTPGQGLQFLFEYFSETQRNKGNFPGRFSGRQFSNSRSEMNVSTLELGDSALYLCASSLLAGTDQETQYFGPGTRLLVL.